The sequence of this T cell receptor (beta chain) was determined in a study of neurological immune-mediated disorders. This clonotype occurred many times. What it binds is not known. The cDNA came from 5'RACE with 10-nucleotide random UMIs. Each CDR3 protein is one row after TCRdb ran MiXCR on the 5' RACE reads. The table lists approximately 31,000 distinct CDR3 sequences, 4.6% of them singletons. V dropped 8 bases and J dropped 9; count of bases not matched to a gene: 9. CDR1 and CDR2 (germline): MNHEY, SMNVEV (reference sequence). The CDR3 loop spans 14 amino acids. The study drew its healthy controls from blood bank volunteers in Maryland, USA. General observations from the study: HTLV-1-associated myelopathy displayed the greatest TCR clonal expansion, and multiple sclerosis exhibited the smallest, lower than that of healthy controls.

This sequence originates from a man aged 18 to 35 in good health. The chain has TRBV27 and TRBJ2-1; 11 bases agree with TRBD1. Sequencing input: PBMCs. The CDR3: CASGAGQGEGEQFF. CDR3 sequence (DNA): TGTGCCAGCGGAGCGGGACAGGGGGAGGGTGAGCAGTTCTTC.